This section outlines one TCR beta chain sequence together with its context. Its antigen is currently not known. No qualities accompany the bases; no much larger clone lies one base away. For sorting, cells were stained with anti-CD3, anti-CD4, anti-CD8 and a Vbeta20 antibody from the IOTest Beta Mark kit and sorted on a FACSAria III to a purity above 99%. Peripheral blood was drawn into sodium heparin tubes, and mononuclear cells were separated by Ficoll-Paque PLUS density gradient centrifugation. Before TCRbeta deep sequencing, the CD4+ Vbeta20+, CD4+ Vbeta20-, and CD8+ T cell fractions were FACS-sorted. The germline ends are 12 bases apart after V is trimmed by 5 bases and J by 5 bases. The germline V gene encodes CDR1 SGHAT and CDR2 FQDESV (reference sequence). Taken from cysteine to phenylalanine, the CDR3 has 13 residues. The only DNA kept is the CDR3, 39 bases in frame from the first base. These data originate in a study of somatic mutations in T cells in chronic GVHD (dated by TCRdb to about 2020).

Genomic DNA was isolated and then used for TCRbeta deep sequencing. The immunoSEQ assay, provided as a commercial service, was used for both TCRbeta CDR3 sequencing and the initial data processing. The authors processed their data as follows. Reads were demultiplexed, adapter and primer sequences removed, similar clones merged by frequency-ratio clustering, and V, D, J genes annotated with IMGT. Not all clones reach the TCRdb copy of this immuneACCESS table, which keeps in-frame sequences only. Checked studies attribute under half of the gap to unresolved V genes and leave the rest unexplained. V and J calls and clone size come straight from that table; D and trimming were deduced from the DNA. Within this sample are around 1,700 clones, with roughly 60% of them counted one time only. Of the sample, around 55% falls within the top ten clones.

This sequence uses TRBV11-1 and TRBJ1-1; the best D guess is TRBD1, with 6 bases matching. The sample comprised CD8+ T cells from blood. This clonotype originated in a male patient aged 45 to 59 with chronic graft-versus-host disease. After transplantation, some T cells may belong to the graft donor instead of the recipient. Here is the DNA: TGTGCCAGCAGCCACAGGGTTGCTACTGAAGCTTTCTTT. Translation gives CASSHRVATEAFF.